Each of the 5 T cell receptor beta chains below was sequenced from the same sample in a study of cytomegalovirus exposure and HLA in healthy donors. The PCR was carried out with 60 Vbeta primers and 13 Jbeta primers. The repertoire was sequenced with immunoSEQ multiplex PCR; TCRdb's copy has only in-frame clones and lacks some. The sample has 200,000 or so clones, approximately 84% seen once. The sequenced sample consisted of PBMCs. The receptor set was obtained from a woman aged 30 to 39 in good health and CMV-seropositive.

The V call is TRBV6-5, the J call TRBJ1-1, with D uncertain. This CDR3 has 15 residues. Germline CDR1 and CDR2: MNHEY and SVGAGI. Trimming pared 5 bases from V and 1 base from J, leaving 14 bases between. CDR3 protein: CASSGPGESNTEAFF. The CDR3, as DNA: TGTGCCAGCAGTGGCCCCGGGGAATCGAACACTGAAGCTTTCTTT.

The V gene is TRBV28, the J gene TRBJ2-7, with 8 bases identical to TRBD2. Trimming cost V 8 bases and J 0 bases; bases outside gene matches: 9. The CDR3 extends over 15 amino acids. Germline V gene lookup returns CDR1 MDHEN and CDR2 SYDVKM. The DNA of the CDR3 is TGTGCCAGCTTCCCCCGGGGGGGGCGCTCCTACGAGCAGTACTTC. Encoded protein: CASFPRGGRSYEQYF.

The rearrangement joins TRBV18 to TRBJ1-1; a possible D gene is TRBD1 (6 bases). The germline V gene encodes CDR1 KGHSH and CDR2 LQKENI. This CDR3 comprises 13 residues. The V and J ends lost 5 bases and 4 bases respectively, with 11 bases between them. The CDR3 region has the DNA TGTGCCAGCTCAATACAGGGTGGCACTGAAGCTTTCTTT. This sequence encodes CASSIQGGTEAFF.

This clone was observed a single time. V usage is TRBV2 and J usage is TRBJ2-7; 9 bases line up with TRBD2. Trimming at V came to 8 bases and at J to 4 bases, leaving 6 bases not matched to a gene. The CDR3 spans 13 residues. Germline values: CDR1 SNHLY, CDR2 FYNNEI. The CDR3 nucleotides are TGTGCCAGCGGTTTTAGCGGGGGTTACGAGCAGTACTTC. Protein sequence: CASGFSGGYEQYF.

The rearrangement joins TRBV7-3 to TRBJ2-5; weak D call: TRBD2 (5 bases). Near its end, the DNA agrees better with TRBJ2-7, so the J call may be wrong. This CDR3 contains 15 residues. Germline assignment: CDR1 SGHTA and CDR2 FQGTGA. CDR3 coding DNA: TGTGCCAGCAGCTTAAAGTACTGGGGAGCGGACGAGCAGTACTTC. It codes for CASSLKYWGADEQYF.